This T cell receptor (beta chain) was observed in a study of cytomegalovirus exposure and HLA in healthy donors. A word on this clone: The antigen remains undetermined. Other nucleotide sequences in the sample specify the same CDR3.

Broader study findings: A few of the chains that were CMV-associated were confirmed in vitro to be specific for CMV antigens. Subsequent analysis showed first-cohort TCR clusters tending to co-occur in about 110 validation repertoires. As was reported, the classifier diagnosed cytomegalovirus status with high specificity and sensitivity. Among TCR beta chains, those listed as cytomegalovirus-associated numbered some 170.

TCRdb keeps only in-frame clones here, not all; method: immunoSEQ multiplex PCR. Among around 190,000 clones listed, about 81% were seen once. The V gene's germline CDR1 is GTSNPN and CDR2 SVGIG (reference sequence). The V gene lost 4 bases and the J gene lost 0 bases, with 10 bases spanning the gap. This CDR3 region has 14 residues. Sequencing input: PBMCs. This clonotype was sampled from a woman aged 25-40 years in good health and CMV-seronegative. J is TRBJ1-3 and V is TRBV30, with a tentative D call TRBD1 (6 bases). CDR3 amino acids: CAWTRGFSGNTIYF. CDR3 nucleotides: TGTGCCTGGACTAGGGGGTTCTCTGGAAACACCATATATTTT.